This entry lists 23 T cell receptor beta chains sequenced from one sample in a study of blood T cell repertoires in COVID-19. The assay was immunoSEQ multiplex PCR, and TCRdb's table has in-frame clones only and misses some. The profile shows fewer than 250,000 clones, about nine tenths of them singletons. Sequencing input: peripheral blood. The source is an older woman with acute or convalescent COVID-19.

This clone came up a few times. The CDR3 bases are TGTGCCAGCAGCAAACCCTCGGACGGGACAGGGAATGAAAAACTGTTTTTT. It codes for CASSKPSDGTGNEKLFF. The chain links TRBV21-1 to TRBJ1-4; the D call in the table, TRBD1, was not verified against the DNA. TRBV21-1 is assigned pseudogene status. The CDR3 consists of 17 residues.

This chain joins TRBV28 and TRBJ1-2; D is possibly TRBD1 (6 bases). The CDR3 sequence is 13 residues long. Germline V gives CDR1 MDHEN, CDR2 SYDVKM. Trimming pared 4 bases from V and 8 bases from J, leaving 14 bases between. The CDR3 sequence is CASSSTGLSGYTF. In nucleotides, the CDR3 is TGTGCCAGCAGTTCAACAGGGTTGTCAGGCTACACCTTC.

V is TRBV10-3 and J is TRBJ2-1, with TRBD2 matching over 12 bases. Per germline, CDR1 ENHRY and CDR2 SYGVKD. This CDR3 is 14 amino acids long. Unmatched junction bases numbered 2, after V lost 6 bases and J lost 5 bases. CDR3 loop: CAIRRTSGNNEQFF. In nucleotides, the CDR3 is TGTGCCATCAGGAGGACTAGCGGGAACAATGAGCAGTTCTTC.

The chain uses TRBV6-1 and TRBJ1-2; D gene unclear. The CDR3 runs 14 residues. Germline CDR1 is MNHNS and CDR2 is SASEGT. Between the trimmed V and J ends, which lost 1 base and 8 bases, there was a span of 14 bases. CDR3: CASSEGGRGTGYTF. In DNA, the CDR3 is TGTGCCAGCAGTGAAGGGGGTCGGGGAACAGGCTACACCTTC.

The chain carries TRBV19 and TRBJ1-5; D is perhaps TRBD1 (5 bases). The CDR3 extends over 17 amino acids. Trimming pared 5 bases from V and 6 bases from J, leaving 23 bases between. Germline-derived CDR1 and CDR2 are LNHDA and SQIVND (reference sequence). In DNA form, the CDR3 reads TGTGCCAGTAGTGAATCATCCGGGGGAAAGAGCGGTCAGCCCCAGCATTTT. It specifies CASSESSGGKSGQPQHF.

The CDR3 here is CASSVGTGTTRWDEQFF. The CDR3 coding sequence is TGTGCCAGCAGCGTAGGAACCGGGACTACCCGGTGGGATGAGCAGTTCTTC. J is TRBJ2-1 and V is TRBV9, with 7 bases lining up with TRBD2. The J segment lost 8 bases and the V segment lost 0 bases, leaving 14 bases of the junction unmatched. Germline lookup yields CDR1 SGDLS and CDR2 YYNGEE. The CDR3 covers 17 residues.

This chain links TRBV7-2 with TRBJ1-1, with TRBD1 as a possible D gene (6 bases). Germline CDR1 reads SGHTA; CDR2 reads FQGNSA. The CDR3 is made up of 16 amino acids. Trimming stripped 1 base from V and 0 bases from J, with 12 bases between. CDR3 DNA sequence: TGTGCCAGCAGCTTAGGAGGACAGACTCTGAACACTGAAGCTTTCTTT. It translates to CASSLGGQTLNTEAFF.

The chain combines TRBV25-1 with TRBJ2-5; TRBD1 aligns across 7 bases. The CDR3 extends over 13 amino acids. Germline V gene sequence: CDR1 MGHDK, CDR2 SYGVNS. Trimming at V came to 4 bases and at J to 10 bases, leaving 9 bases not matched to a gene. Written as DNA, the CDR3 is TGTGCCAGCAGTGTAGGGGGCCTAAGTATCCAGTACTTC. Translating it yields CASSVGGLSIQYF.

The chain has TRBV28 and TRBJ1-2; D is possibly TRBD1 (5 bases). Germline V gene data show CDR1 as MDHEN and CDR2 as SYDVKM. V lost 4 bases to trimming and J lost 13 bases, with 19 bases between them. The CDR3 covers 13 residues. CDR3 amino acids: CASSSGPVRVGTF. The DNA for the CDR3 is TGTGCCAGCAGTTCAGGGCCTGTAAGGGTAGGCACCTTC.

This sequence joins TRBV19 and TRBJ1-1, with 7 positions matching TRBD1. Germline CDR1 and CDR2: LNHDA and SQIVND (reference sequence). The V gene end was trimmed by 10 bases and the J gene end by 4 bases; junction bases not matched to a gene: 9. The CDR3 totals 13 residues. The CDR3 nucleotides read TGTGCCATCCGGCCCAGGGGGACCACTGAAGCTTTCTTT. Amino acid sequence: CAIRPRGTTEAFF.

This chain's CDR3 is CATSEQGLGQFF. The CDR3 DNA sequence: TGTGCCACCAGTGAGCAGGGGTTGGGGCAGTTCTTC. The chain is built from TRBV24-1 and TRBJ2-1, with a possible D match to TRBD1 (6 bases). CDR1 and CDR2 from the germline V gene are KGHDR and SFDVKD. The CDR3 is 12 residues long. V lost 4 bases and J 12 bases, leaving 12 bases between the germline ends.

The V and J genes are TRBV19 and TRBJ2-1, with a tentative D call TRBD1 (5 bases). This CDR3 is 11 amino acids long. Trimming left V 8 bases short and J 6 bases short, with 8 bases between. From germline, CDR1 is LNHDA and CDR2 SQIVND (reference sequence). The CDR3 loop is CASRQINEQFF. CDR3 DNA sequence: TGTGCCAGTCGACAGATCAATGAGCAGTTCTTC.

This chain joins TRBV13 and TRBJ1-1, with D tentatively TRBD1 (5 bases). This CDR3 region has 14 residues. Germline lookup yields CDR1 PRHDT and CDR2 FYEKMQ (reference sequence). The V end was cut by 3 bases, the J end by 2 bases, with 10 bases between. CDR3 loop: CASSFSQGNTEAFF. In DNA form, the CDR3 reads TGTGCCAGCAGCTTTAGCCAGGGCAACACTGAAGCTTTCTTT.

The V and J genes are TRBV6-5 and TRBJ1-1; perhaps TRBD1 as D (6 bases). Trimming left V 4 bases short and J 1 base short, with 13 bases between. CDR3 length equals 15 residues. Germline V gives CDR1 MNHEY, CDR2 SVGAGI. The CDR3 here is CASSFGQRGNTEAFF. CDR3 in DNA: TGTGCCAGCAGTTTCGGACAGCGGGGGAACACTGAAGCTTTCTTT.

The J gene is TRBJ2-6, the V gene TRBV7-2; 7 bases fit TRBD1. Germline V gene sequence: CDR1 SGHTA, CDR2 FQGNSA. The CDR3 totals 18 residues. The trim removed 2 bases at V and 2 bases at J, leaving 9 bases unmatched. The CDR3 sequence: CASSLTLQGRPGANVLTF. As DNA, the CDR3 is TGTGCCAGCAGCTTAACGTTACAGGGGAGACCTGGGGCCAACGTCCTGACTTTC.

This clone was recorded a few times. The V gene is TRBV5-1, the J gene TRBJ2-5; D is perhaps TRBD2 (7 bases). Trimming took off 4 bases at V and 1 base at J, with 32 bases between the two ends. The CDR3 consists of 21 residues. Germline values: CDR1 SGHRS, CDR2 YFSETQ. In nucleotides, the CDR3 is TGCGCCAGCAGCGTGGCACCCTATAGCGGTGGGGGGGCATCGGGCCAAGAGACCCAGTACTTC. Translating gives CASSVAPYSGGGASGQETQYF.

V usage is TRBV30 and J usage is TRBJ1-2; TRBD1 aligns across 7 bases. The germline CDR1 and CDR2 sequences are GTSNPN and SVGIG (reference sequence). The CDR3 contains 17 residues. V dropped 3 bases and J dropped 2; count of bases not matched to a gene: 15. The CDR3 DNA follows: TGTGCCTGGAGCCCGTGGGACAGACCTTCGGGAAACTATGGCTACACCTTC. Translated: CAWSPWDRPSGNYGYTF.

The chain carries TRBV25-1 and TRBJ2-2; D remains ambiguous. Germline V gene data show CDR1 as MGHDK and CDR2 as SYGVNS. This CDR3 comprises 14 residues. Trimming pared 5 bases from V and 4 bases from J, leaving 11 bases between. The CDR3 spells CASSFTMSTGELFF. CDR3 nucleotides: TGTGCCAGCAGTTTCACTATGAGCACCGGGGAGCTGTTTTTT. The full variable domain, its missing parts supplied by reference TRBV25-1 and TRBJ2-2, is EADIYQTPRYLVIGTGKKITLECSQTMGHDKMYWYQQDPGMELHLIHYSYGVNSTEKGDLSSESTVSRIRTEHFPLTLESARPSHTSQYLCASSFTMSTGELFFGEGSRLTVL.

This clone was counted a single time. This rearrangement joins TRBV6-5 to TRBJ1-2; 8 positions match TRBD1. V dropped 2 bases and J dropped 8; count of bases not matched to a gene: 4. The CDR3 totals 13 residues. The germline gives CDR1 MNHEY, CDR2 SVGAGI. CDR3 amino acids: CASSYGQGKGYTF. The CDR3 DNA reads TGTGCCAGCAGTTACGGACAGGGAAAAGGCTACACCTTC.

The chain employs TRBV6-5 and TRBJ1-3; 10 positions agree with TRBD1. With V trimmed by 4 bases and J by 2 bases, 2 bases remained unmatched. The CDR3 totals 15 residues. From germline, CDR1 is MNHEY and CDR2 SVGAGI. This chain's CDR3 is CASSSDRGAGNTIYF. CDR3 nucleotide sequence: TGTGCCAGCAGTTCGGACAGGGGGGCTGGAAACACCATATATTTT.

V is TRBV30 and J is TRBJ2-6; TRBD1 aligns across 8 bases. V trimming: 3 bases; J trimming: 0 bases; junction bases outside the gene matches: 7. CDR1 is GTSNPN and CDR2 is SVGIG in the germline V gene (reference sequence). The CDR3 runs to 17 residues. The DNA of the CDR3 is TGTGCCTGGAGCGGACAGGGTCCGTACTCTGGGGCCAACGTCCTGACTTTC. Amino acids: CAWSGQGPYSGANVLTF.

The rearrangement links TRBV7-6 to TRBJ2-7, with D uncertain. The CDR3 consists of 14 residues. V lost 1 base and J lost 2, with 9 bases in between. The germline CDR1 and CDR2 sequences are SGHVS and FNYEAQ. CDR3 sequence reads: CASSLGGRTYEQYF. CDR3 in DNA: TGTGCCAGCAGCTTAGGAGGCCGGACCTACGAGCAGTACTTC.

The chain combines TRBV12-1 with TRBJ2-5; the D call in the table, TRBD2, was not verified against the DNA. TRBV12-1 has pseudogene status. The CDR3 length is 16 residues. The CDR3 DNA sequence: TGTGCCAGCAGCTTTGCGTCGCTAGCGGGAGGAGAGACCCAGTACTTC. This codes for CASSFASLAGGETQYF.